The 5 T cell receptor beta chains listed next were all sequenced from one sample in a study of T cell repertoires in aging, cancer and after chemotherapy. Peripheral blood genomic DNA, not sorted cells or RNA, was the template. Rearranged V-D-J TRB sequences were amplified with a mixed TRB-A/B primer pool. TCRdb reprocessed the multiplex PCR reads via MiXCR and lists one record per CDR3 protein. The sample lists roughly 18,000 distinct CDR3 sequences, less than 45% seen once, with approximately 17% in the top ten. Sequenced sample: blood. The receptors shown here come from a human donor with a solid tumor.

This clonotype turned up a few times. The chain carries TRBV19 and TRBJ2-7; 7 positions match TRBD1. Trimming cost V 5 bases and J 2 bases; bases outside gene matches: 9. This CDR3 is 15 amino acids long. CDR1 is LNHDA and CDR2 is SQIVND in the germline V gene (reference sequence). The CDR3 reads CASSPGTASTYEQYF. The CDR3 region has the DNA TGTGCCAGTAGTCCCGGGACAGCTTCGACCTACGAGCAGTACTTC.

The J gene is TRBJ1-5, the V gene TRBV7-9; no definite D call. Trimming took 2 bases from V and 2 from J, leaving 13 bases between them. This CDR3 is 16 amino acids long. Germline V gives CDR1 SEHNR, CDR2 FQNEAQ (reference sequence). The CDR3 DNA sequence: TGTGCCAGCAGCTTAACGGACCCGCGAGGCAATCAGCCCCAGCATTTT. It codes for CASSLTDPRGNQPQHF.

This clonotype was found a few times. The rearrangement uses TRBV5-1 and TRBJ1-2; D not certain. Trimming pared 4 bases from V and 1 base from J, leaving 14 bases between. CDR1 is SGHRS, CDR2 YFSETQ, per germline. The CDR3 has 15 residues. CDR3 nucleotide sequence: TGCGCCAGCAGCACCTGGACTGGGGTTAACTATGGCTACACCTTC. Protein sequence: CASSTWTGVNYGYTF.

The gene calls are TRBV20-1 and TRBJ2-7; D is uncertain. Trimming removed 3 bases from V and 2 bases from J, with 14 bases in between. CDR3 length equals 14 residues. CDR1 is DFQATT, CDR2 SNEGSKA, per germline (reference sequence). CDR3 amino acids: CSASLGPVPYEQYF. The CDR3 DNA follows: TGCAGTGCTAGTTTAGGCCCGGTCCCCTACGAGCAGTACTTC.

Judged by abundance, this clonotype is medium-sized (0.01 to 0.1%). J is TRBJ2-1 and V is TRBV19; 8 bases line up with TRBD1. The CDR3 covers 15 residues. Germline loops: CDR1 LNHDA, CDR2 SQIVND (reference sequence). V was clipped by 5 bases and J by 4 bases; unmatched bases: 7. This chain's CDR3 is CASSARDRLYNEQFF. DNA of the CDR3: TGTGCCAGTAGTGCCCGGGACAGGCTTTACAATGAGCAGTTCTTC.